This TCR beta chain was profiled in a study of blood T cells in healthy people across ages. Across the study: About one barcoded beta molecule per two T cells came from capture by template switching.

This clonotype was picked up many times. Its antigen remains unknown. Next came a second PCR, run for about 7 to 11 cycles, which used a sample-barcoded 5' primer along with a J-beta primer mix. TCRdb fed the 5' RACE reads into MiXCR, producing one record per CDR3 protein. Of around 1.5 million distinct CDR3 sequences listed, around 42% are singletons. The total RNA that was extracted per sample amounted to at least 5 micrograms. Study outcomes and limitations: PBMCs went unsorted, and a conclusive naive versus antigen-experienced comparison was therefore prevented. Higher diversity, along with more naive CD4+ cells, distinguished long-lived donors from aged donors.

This TCR was sampled from a woman younger than 30 in good health. Sequenced: blood.

CDR3 bases: TGCACCGGGACTAGCGGAATCAATGAGCAGTTCTTC. Amino acids: CTGTSGINEQFF. The gene calls are TRBV20-1 and TRBJ2-1; 11 nucleotides line up with TRBD2. CDR3 length: 12 residues. The germline V gene encodes CDR1 DFQATT and CDR2 SNEGSKA (reference sequence).